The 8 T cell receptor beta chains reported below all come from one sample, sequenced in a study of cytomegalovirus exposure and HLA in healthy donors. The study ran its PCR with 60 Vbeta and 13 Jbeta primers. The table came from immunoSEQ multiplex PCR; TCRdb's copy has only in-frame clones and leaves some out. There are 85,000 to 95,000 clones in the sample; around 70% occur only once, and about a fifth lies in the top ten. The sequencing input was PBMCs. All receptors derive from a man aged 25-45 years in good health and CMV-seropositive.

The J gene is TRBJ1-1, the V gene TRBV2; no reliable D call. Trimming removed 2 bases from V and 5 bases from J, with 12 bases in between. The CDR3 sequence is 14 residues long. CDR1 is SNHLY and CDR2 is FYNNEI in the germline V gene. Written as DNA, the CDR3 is TGTGCCAGCAGTGAAAGCGGGAGTAGGACTGAAGCTTTCTTT. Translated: CASSESGSRTEAFF. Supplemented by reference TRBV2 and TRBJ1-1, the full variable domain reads EPEVTQTPSHQVTQMGQEVILRCVPISNHLYFYWYRQILGQKVEFLVSFYNNEISEKSEIFDDQFSVERPDGSNFTLKIRSTKLEDSAMYFCASSESGSRTEAFFGQGTRLTVV.

CDR3 coding DNA: TGTGCCAGCAGCCGAGGGTATAATCAGCCCCAGCATTTT. Translated, it gives CASSRGYNQPQHF. The V call is TRBV4-2, the J call TRBJ1-5; D gene uncertain. V lost 4 bases and J lost 4, with 8 bases in between. The CDR3 covers 13 residues. Germline V gives CDR1 LGHNA, CDR2 YNFKEQ.

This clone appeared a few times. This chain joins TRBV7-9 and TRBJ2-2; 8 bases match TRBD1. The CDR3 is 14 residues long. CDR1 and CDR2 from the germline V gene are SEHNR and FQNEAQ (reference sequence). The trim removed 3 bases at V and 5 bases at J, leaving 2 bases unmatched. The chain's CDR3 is CASSFWTGTGELFF. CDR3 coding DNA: TGTGCCAGCAGCTTCTGGACAGGGACCGGGGAGCTGTTTTTT.

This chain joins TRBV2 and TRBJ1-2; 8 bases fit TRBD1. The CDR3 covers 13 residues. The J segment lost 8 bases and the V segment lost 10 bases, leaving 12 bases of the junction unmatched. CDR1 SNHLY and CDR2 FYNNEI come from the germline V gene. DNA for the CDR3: TGTGCCAAGTCGAAAGGGACAGGCGGAGGCTACACCTTC. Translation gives CAKSKGTGGGYTF.

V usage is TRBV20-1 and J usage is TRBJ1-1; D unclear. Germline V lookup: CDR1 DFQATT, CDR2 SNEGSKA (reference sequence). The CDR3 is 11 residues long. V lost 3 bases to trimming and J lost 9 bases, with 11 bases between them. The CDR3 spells CSASTLKKAFF. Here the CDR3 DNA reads TGCAGTGCTAGTACTTTGAAGAAAGCTTTCTTT.

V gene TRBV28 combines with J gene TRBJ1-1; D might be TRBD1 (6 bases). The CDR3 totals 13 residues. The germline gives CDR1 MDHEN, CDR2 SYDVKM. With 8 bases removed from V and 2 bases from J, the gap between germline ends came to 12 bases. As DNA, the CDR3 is TGTGCCAGCGGTACAGGGACCAACACTGAAGCTTTCTTT. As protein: CASGTGTNTEAFF.

Here the CDR3 DNA reads TGTGCCAGCAGTGTCGGGAGCTCCTACGAGCAGTACTTC. Encoded protein: CASSVGSSYEQYF. The J gene is TRBJ2-5, the V gene TRBV27; TRBD2 is a possible D gene (6 bases). The J call may not be correct, given that the DNA end is closer to TRBJ2-7. Germline V gene data show CDR1 as MNHEY and CDR2 as SMNVEV (reference sequence). The CDR3 contains 13 residues.

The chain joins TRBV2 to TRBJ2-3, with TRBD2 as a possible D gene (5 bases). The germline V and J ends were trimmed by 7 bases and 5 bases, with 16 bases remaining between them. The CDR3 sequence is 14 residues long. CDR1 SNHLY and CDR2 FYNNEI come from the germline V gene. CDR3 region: CASKAHTRGDTQYF. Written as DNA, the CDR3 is TGTGCCAGCAAAGCCCACACCCGGGGAGATACGCAGTATTTT.